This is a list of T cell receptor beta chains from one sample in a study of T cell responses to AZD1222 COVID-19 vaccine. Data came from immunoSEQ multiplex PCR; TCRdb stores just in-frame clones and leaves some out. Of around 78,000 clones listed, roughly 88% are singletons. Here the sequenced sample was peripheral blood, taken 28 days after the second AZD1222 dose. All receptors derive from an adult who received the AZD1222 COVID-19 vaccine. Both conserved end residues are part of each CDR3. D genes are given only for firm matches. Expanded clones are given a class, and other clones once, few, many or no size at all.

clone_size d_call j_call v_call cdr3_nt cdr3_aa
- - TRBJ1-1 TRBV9 TGTGCCAGCAGCGTAGCCGAACTGCGGGGGGAAGCTTTCTTT CASSVAELRGEAFF
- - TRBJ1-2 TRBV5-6 TGTGCCAGCAGCTTGGCGTACGGGGGCTTGGGCTACACCTTC CASSLAYGGLGYTF
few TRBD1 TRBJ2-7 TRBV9 TGTGCCAGCAGCCCCGGGACAGGAAGCTCCTACGAGCAGTACTTC CASSPGTGSSYEQYF
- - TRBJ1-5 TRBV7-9 TGTGCCAGCAGCTTAGTCTCAGGGTATCGCAATCAGCCCCAGCATTTT CASSLVSGYRNQPQHF
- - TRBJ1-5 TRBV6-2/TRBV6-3 TGTGCCAGCAGTTACTGGGATAGCAATCAGCCCCAGCATTTT CASSYWDSNQPQHF
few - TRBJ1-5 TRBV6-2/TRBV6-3 TGTGCCAGCAGTCCCCTTCTAGGACCGAGCAATCAGCCCCAGCATTTT CASSPLLGPSNQPQHF
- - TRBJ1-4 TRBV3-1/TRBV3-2 TGTGCCAGCAGCCGTACCTTTGGGGGGGCTAATGAAAAACTGTTTTTT CASSRTFGGANEKLFF
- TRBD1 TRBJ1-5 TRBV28 TGTGCCAGCACTCTGGACAGGGCGGGCAATCAGCCCCAGCATTTT CASTLDRAGNQPQHF
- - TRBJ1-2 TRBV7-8 TGTGCCAGCAGCCGAACTCGAGTAGGTGGCTACACCTTC CASSRTRVGGYTF
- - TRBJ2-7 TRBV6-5 TGTGCCAGCAGGCCTTACGGAAGGGGGGTTTCCGAGCAGTACTTC CASRPYGRGVSEQYF
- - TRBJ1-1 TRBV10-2 TGCGCCAGCAGGATGACCGGGGCGGACACTGAAGCTTTCTTT CASRMTGADTEAFF
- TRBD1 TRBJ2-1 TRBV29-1 TGCAGCGTTGAAGATGACGTCAGGGGGCTCGGCAATGAGCAGTTCTTC CSVEDDVRGLGNEQFF
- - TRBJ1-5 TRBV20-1 TGCAGTGCTAGTACCGGGGTCAGGCAGCCCCAGCATTTT CSASTGVRQPQHF
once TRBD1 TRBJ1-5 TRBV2 TGTGCCAGCAGTTTAGGACAGGGGCCGTTTAATAGCAATCAGCCCCAGCATTTT CASSLGQGPFNSNQPQHF
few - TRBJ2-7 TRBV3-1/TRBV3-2 TGTGCCAGCAGTCAAAATCGGGGAGAGCAGTACTTC CASSQNRGEQYF
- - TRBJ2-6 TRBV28 TGTGCCAGCAGTCAGGGTCTTCCGGCCGGGGCCAACGTCCTGACTTTC CASSQGLPAGANVLTF
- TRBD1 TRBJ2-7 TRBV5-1 TGCGCCAGCAGCATGGGACAGGGTGAGTCCTACGAGCAGTACTTC CASSMGQGESYEQYF
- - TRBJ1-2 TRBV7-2 TGTGCCAGCAGCGCCAAACCAGGCAACTATGGCTACACCTTC CASSAKPGNYGYTF
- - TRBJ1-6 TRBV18 TGTGCCAGCTCACCAATGGGGGGGACCGGCGTTAATTCACCCCTCCACTTT CASSPMGGTGVNSPLHF
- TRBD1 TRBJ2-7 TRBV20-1 TGCAGTGCCCCGAACAGGGGCGAGCAGTACTTC CSAPNRGEQYF
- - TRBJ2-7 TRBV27 TGTGCCAGCAGTTTAAGATTAGGGGAATACCTCTACGAGCAGTACTTC CASSLRLGEYLYEQYF
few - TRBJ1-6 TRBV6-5 TGTGCCAGCTCCGAGAGGGACTCCTATAATTCACCCCTCCACTTT CASSERDSYNSPLHF